These 26 T cell receptor beta chains were sequenced from one sample in a study of cytomegalovirus exposure and HLA in healthy donors. Use of 60 Vbeta and 13 Jbeta primers characterized the PCR. Measured with immunoSEQ multiplex PCR; TCRdb has only the in-frame clones, and not every one. In the table there are about 100,000 clones, roughly 70% of which are singletons. Sequenced material: PBMCs. These receptors were taken from a woman younger than 35 in good health and CMV-seropositive.

The J gene is TRBJ1-1, the V gene TRBV19; D ambiguous. Trimming removed 3 bases from V and 0 bases from J, with 11 bases in between. This CDR3 contains 15 residues. Germline lookup yields CDR1 LNHDA and CDR2 SQIVND (reference sequence). As DNA, the CDR3 is TGTGCCAGTAGTATCCTCCCCAGTCTGAACACTGAAGCTTTCTTT. Residues: CASSILPSLNTEAFF. Looking up the rest from reference TRBV19 and TRBJ1-1 gives the full variable domain: DGGITQSPKYLFRKEGQNVTLSCEQNLNHDAMYWYRQDPGQGLRLIYYSQIVNDFQKGDIAEGYSVSREKKESFPLTVTSAQKNPTAFYLCASSILPSLNTEAFFGQGTRLTVV.

This clone was counted only a few times. The chain joins TRBV6-6 to TRBJ1-2; tentatively, D is TRBD1 (5 bases). Germline values: CDR1 MNHNY, CDR2 SVGAGI (reference sequence). The CDR3 has 12 amino acids. With 0 bases removed from V and 6 bases from J, the gap between germline ends came to 5 bases. The DNA of the CDR3 is TGTGCCAGCAGTTACTCAGGGGATGGCTACACCTTC. This encodes CASSYSGDGYTF.

The chain joins TRBV7-9 to TRBJ2-3, with TRBD2 matching over 7 bases. This CDR3 has 16 amino acids. The V and J ends lost 4 bases and 1 base, in that order; junction bases with no gene match: 8. Germline loops: CDR1 SEHNR, CDR2 FQNEAQ (reference sequence). CDR3 sequence: CASSSGVGGGTDTQYF. As DNA, the CDR3 is TGTGCCAGCAGCTCAGGCGTGGGGGGGGGCACAGATACGCAGTATTTT.

The J gene is TRBJ2-1, the V gene TRBV5-4; the D gene is possibly TRBD2 (5 bases). The V end was cut by 4 bases, the J end by 10 bases, with 15 bases between. Germline V gene lookup returns CDR1 SGHNT and CDR2 YYREEE (reference sequence). The CDR3 spans 13 residues. CDR3 nucleotide sequence: TGTGCCAGCAGCCCATTCACCGGCGGGGAGCAGTTCTTC. The encoded protein is CASSPFTGGEQFF.

The chain uses TRBV7-3 and TRBJ2-1, with TRBD2 matching 10 bases. Germline CDR1 and CDR2: SGHTA and FQGTGA. The CDR3 is 15 residues long. Germline trimming cut 3 bases from V and 8 bases from J; bases unmatched to any gene: 7. Here the CDR3 DNA reads TGTGCCAGCAGCTTCGGGTTAGCGGGAGGACATGAGCAGTTCTTC. This translates into CASSFGLAGGHEQFF.

The rearrangement links TRBV19 to TRBJ2-2; 8 bases align to TRBD1. Germline V gene data show CDR1 as LNHDA and CDR2 as SQIVND (reference sequence). This CDR3 region has 17 residues. V lost 3 bases and J lost 2; bases outside the gene matches: 8. CDR3 sequence (DNA): TGTGCCAGTAGTATCGACAGGGGTAGTTTTAACACCGGGGAGCTGTTTTTT. It specifies CASSIDRGSFNTGELFF.

The rearrangement uses TRBV9 and TRBJ2-3, with unresolved D. This CDR3 is built from 14 residues. Germline CDR1 is SGDLS and CDR2 is YYNGEE. Trimming stripped 1 base from V and 6 bases from J, with 12 bases between. CDR3 sequence reads: CASSVSPVVDTQYF. The CDR3 DNA follows: TGTGCCAGCAGCGTATCTCCGGTGGTTGATACGCAGTATTTT.

This sequence joins TRBV10-1 and TRBJ1-5, with 9 positions matching TRBD1. V lost 2 bases to trimming and J lost 0 bases; unmatched junction nucleotides: 11. The CDR3 consists of 19 residues. Per the germline V gene, CDR1 is WNHNN and CDR2 is SYGVQD (reference sequence). The CDR3 is CASSEGQGSCKASNQPQHF. DNA for the CDR3: TGCGCCAGCAGTGAGGGACAGGGGAGCTGCAAAGCTAGCAATCAGCCCCAGCATTTT.

The chain employs TRBV7-8 and TRBJ2-7, with 7 bases identical to TRBD2. V shed 4 bases, J shed 6 bases, and the junction held 18 bases outside the gene matches. The V gene's germline CDR1 is SGHVS and CDR2 FQNEAQ. The CDR3 is 17 amino acids. In DNA form, the CDR3 reads TGTGCCAGCAGCTATATACTACTAGCGTCCCCAGGCTCCGAGCAGTACTTC. Its translation is CASSYILLASPGSEQYF. Based on the CDR3 plus reference TRBV7-8 and TRBJ2-7, the full variable domain is GAGVSQSPRYKVAKRGQDVALRCDPISGHVSLFWYQQALGQGPEFLTYFQNEAQLDKSGLPSDRFFAERPEGSVSTLKIQRTQQEDSAVYLCASSYILLASPGSEQYFGPGTRLTVT.

This clone showed up just a few times. The chain is built from TRBV2 and TRBJ2-3; 7 nucleotides line up with TRBD2. Germline V gene lookup returns CDR1 SNHLY and CDR2 FYNNEI. The junction had 8 bases not matched to a gene; V was cut back by 1 base and J by 1 base. This CDR3 has 17 amino acids. CDR3 sequence reads: CASSEGPGAGGTDTQYF. CDR3 DNA sequence: TGTGCCAGCAGTGAAGGACCTGGGGCGGGGGGCACAGATACGCAGTATTTT.

This clone is judged medium-sized. Other DNA sequences in the same sample also yield this CDR3. The chain links TRBV4-2 to TRBJ2-3; 11 positions agree with TRBD2. The length of the CDR3 is 16 residues. With V trimmed by 0 bases and J by 1 base, 0 bases remained unmatched. CDR1 is LGHNA and CDR2 is YNFKEQ in the germline V gene. The CDR3: CASSQELAGGTDTQYF. The CDR3 DNA reads TGTGCCAGCAGCCAAGAACTAGCGGGAGGCACAGATACGCAGTATTTT.

This sequence joins TRBV4-3 and TRBJ2-5, with 14 bases that match TRBD2. The junction had 7 bases not matched to a gene; V was cut back by 0 bases and J by 1 base. CDR1 LGHNA and CDR2 YSLEER come from the germline V gene. CDR3 size: 19 residues. The CDR3 DNA reads as TGCGCCAGCAGCCAAGATGGAGGACTAGCGGGAGGACCCCAAGAGACCCAGTACTTC. Protein: CASSQDGGLAGGPQETQYF.

The chain employs TRBV6-1 and TRBJ2-6; the D is unclear. The length of the CDR3 is 15 residues. Between the trimmed V and J ends, which lost 2 bases and 0 bases, there was a span of 5 bases. Germline assignment: CDR1 MNHNS and CDR2 SASEGT. CDR3 amino acids: CASSEKPSGANVLTF. The CDR3 bases are TGTGCCAGCAGTGAAAAGCCCTCTGGGGCCAACGTCCTGACTTTC.

The CDR3 is CASQPQGGRNTEAFF. The CDR3 nucleotides are TGTGCCAGTCAACCCCAGGGAGGACGGAACACTGAAGCTTTCTTT. The rearrangement joins TRBV18 to TRBJ1-1; D is possibly TRBD1 (5 bases). Germline V gene sequence: CDR1 KGHSH, CDR2 LQKENI. The CDR3 is 15 residues long. The germline V and J ends were trimmed by 9 bases and 1 base, with 18 bases remaining between them.

The chain has TRBV30 and TRBJ2-7; tentative D call: TRBD1 (7 bases). From germline, CDR1 is GTSNPN and CDR2 SVGIG (reference sequence). This CDR3 is built from 14 residues. Between the trimmed V and J ends, which lost 2 bases and 0 bases, there was a span of 11 bases. In DNA, the CDR3 is TGTGCCTGGAGTCAGGGGGGAAGCTCCTACGAGCAGTACTTC. Its translation is CAWSQGGSSYEQYF.

The rearrangement links TRBV7-2 to TRBJ1-1; tentative D call: TRBD1 (6 bases). The CDR3 consists of 13 residues. The V and J ends lost 5 bases and 4 bases respectively, with 11 bases between them. CDR1 is SGHTA and CDR2 is FQGNSA in the germline V gene. The DNA for the CDR3 is TGTGCCAGCAGCCTCGCCAGGGGCACTGAAGCTTTCTTT. Translation gives CASSLARGTEAFF.

V gene TRBV30 combines with J gene TRBJ2-1; 7 bases align to TRBD2. CDR1 and CDR2 (germline): GTSNPN, SVGIG (reference sequence). The CDR3 is 14 amino acids. The J segment lost 1 base and the V segment lost 7 bases, leaving 7 bases of the junction unmatched. The CDR3 DNA sequence: TGTGCCTACACCTTGGGAGGGTCCTACAATGAGCAGTTCTTC. It is translated as CAYTLGGSYNEQFF.

The chain recombines TRBV11-2 with TRBJ1-1; TRBD1 matches at 11 bases. The CDR3 contains 16 residues. CDR1 SGHAT and CDR2 FQNNGV come from the germline V gene. Trimming took 5 bases from V and 4 from J; bases not matched to a gene: 9. The CDR3 spells CASSQGQGASGTEAFF. The CDR3 nucleotides read TGTGCCAGCAGCCAAGGACAGGGGGCTTCGGGCACTGAAGCTTTCTTT.

The chain employs TRBV7-8 and TRBJ1-2; perhaps TRBD1 as D (5 bases). Germline CDR1 and CDR2: SGHVS and FQNEAQ. CDR3 length: 16 amino acids. The ends were cut back, 4 bases at V and 3 bases at J, with 18 bases in the middle. The CDR3: CASSSFGQQVDYGYTF. For the CDR3, the DNA is TGTGCCAGCAGCTCTTTTGGCCAACAGGTGGACTATGGCTACACCTTC.

The V gene is TRBV6-1, the J gene TRBJ2-7, with D perhaps matching TRBD2 (7 bases). The germline V gene has CDR1 MNHNS and CDR2 SASEGT. Deletions cut 11 bases from V and 2 bases from J, with 16 bases between. The CDR3 length is 13 residues. CDR3 protein: CAGGGGPAYEQYF. The CDR3 DNA is TGTGCCGGAGGGGGGGGGCCCGCCTACGAGCAGTACTTC.

The chain carries TRBV5-1 and TRBJ1-2, with a weak D call TRBD1 (6 bases). Germline-derived CDR1 and CDR2 are SGHRS and YFSETQ. This CDR3 region has 14 residues. V lost 5 bases to trimming and J lost 7 bases, with 18 bases between them. The CDR3 sequence: CASRIRDTHPGYTF. The DNA for the CDR3 is TGCGCCAGCAGGATCCGGGACACTCACCCTGGCTACACCTTC.

The chain joins TRBV5-1 to TRBJ2-1, with 9 bases identical to TRBD2. Trimming took 4 bases from V and 7 from J; bases not matched to a gene: 6. The CDR3 is 14 amino acids. Germline V gene sequence: CDR1 SGHRS, CDR2 YFSETQ. CDR3 bases: TGCGCCAGCAGCCTTCCGGGACTAGCAAATGAGCAGTTCTTC. Residues: CASSLPGLANEQFF.

In its sample, this clone was seen a few times. The chain combines TRBV23-1 with TRBJ1-5; tentative D call: TRBD1 (6 bases). TRBV23-1 is filed as an ORF, its function uncertain. Trimming stripped 2 bases from V and 9 bases from J, with 11 bases between. This CDR3 spans 13 amino acids. The CDR3 here is CASSQEAGVPQHF. In DNA form, the CDR3 reads TGCGCCAGCAGTCAAGAGGCAGGGGTGCCCCAGCATTTT.

This clone turned up a few times. The chain links TRBV19 to TRBJ1-2, with TRBD1 matching over 7 bases. J gave up 0 bases and V 7 bases, and 5 bases lay outside the gene matches. Germline lookup yields CDR1 LNHDA and CDR2 SQIVND (reference sequence). The CDR3 sequence is 14 residues long. CDR3 bases: TGTGCCAGTAACAGACAGGGAGCTAACTATGGCTACACCTTC. Its translation is CASNRQGANYGYTF.

V and J are TRBV29-1 and TRBJ1-2; 10 nucleotides align to TRBD1. The CDR3 is made up of 12 amino acids. After removal of 7 bases from V and 8 bases from J, the junction contained 7 bases not matched to a gene. Per germline, CDR1 SQVTM and CDR2 ANQGSEA. The CDR3 DNA sequence: TGCAGCGCCCGGGACAGGGGAGAGGGCTACACCTTC. This encodes CSARDRGEGYTF.

The rearrangement links TRBV4-1 to TRBJ2-1; perhaps TRBD1 as D (6 bases). Germline CDR1 and CDR2: MGHRA and YSYEKL. Trimming stripped 4 bases from V and 7 bases from J, with 17 bases between. CDR3 size: 15 residues. The CDR3 region is CASSRARGWGNEQFF. The CDR3 coding sequence is TGCGCCAGCAGCCGGGCGAGGGGGTGGGGGAATGAGCAGTTCTTC.